This T cell receptor (beta chain) was captured by sequencing in a study of shared clonotypes between healthy human individuals (dated by TCRdb to the early 2020s). Background for the entire study: A couple of women and a few men aged 18 to 49 years were included in the cohort. For each donor, CD4 naive and CD4 memory were each run on three plates, CD8 naive on two plates, and CD8 memory on one plate. The study deeply sequenced blood TCR repertoires of about 5 healthy adults to estimate repertoire size and the extent of clonotype sharing between individuals. To increase sequencing depth and limit assay-specific biases, different laboratories used diverse techniques to prepare libraries and sequence TCR repertoires. Leukapheresis yielded between about 0.9 and 9.5 billion PBMCs per donor. What the work shows at the level of the full study, not this receptor alone: Compared with non-shared clonotypes, clonotypes shared by all four sorted-subset donors had higher generation probabilities. Sampling was restricted to blood, and TCR repertoires in tissue are likely to differ from TCR repertoires in blood. Based on pairwise subsampling, the degree of clonotype sharing among donors was expected to be affected by sequencing depth. Naive subsets generally had larger estimated clonotype richness than memory subsets. Even with the large sequencing depth, rarefaction of the sorted-subset datasets indicated that sequencing was incomplete. Because the study included a small number of donors, the genetic and exposure-history diversity represented was limited. Across several donors, around 5% of naive CD4, roughly 3.5% of naive CD8, about 2% of memory CD4, and approximately 0.4% of memory CD8 clonotypes were shared.

As concerns this clone: Its antigen specificity is not known. No base-level quality is on record; no much larger clone is a single base apart. Additional DNA sequences in this sample encode the identical CDR3.

Healthy HIV-negative adults with no recently reported acute infections or vaccinations were included as donors. Only Caucasian adults living in Nashville, Tennessee, USA were represented among the donors. Magnetic negative selection was used to enrich CD4+ T cells, after which naive cells were positively selected on CD45RA and the negative fraction became the memory subset. Blood was collected by leukapheresis, and PBMCs were isolated by Ficoll-Histopaque density gradient centrifugation and then cryopreserved in liquid nitrogen vapor phase. Analytical flow cytometry was used to check the purity and quantity of each magnetically sorted T cell population. From each sorted fraction, genomic DNA was isolated and quantified by UV absorbance on a Nanodrop 2000c. Using the deep immunoSEQ assay, multiplex PCR amplified TCR CDR3 regions from genomic DNA. Extracted genomic DNA from each cell subset was spread evenly across all wells of several immunoSEQ 96-well plates, with each plate serving as a replicate. For sorted subsets, roughly 190 ng of genomic DNA, equivalent to around 31,000 T cell genomes, went into each replicate PCR. The purified libraries were quantified using a Qubit 3.0 fluorometer, sized with a Bioanalyzer 2100, and then quantified again using the KAPA Library Quantification kit. Every immunoSEQ 96-well plate was sequenced on a dedicated single-read 150-cycle Illumina NextSeq 550 flow cell. The study's processing was this. Because the immunoSEQ output included only junctional sequences and no quality scores, the filtering could not be the same as the filtering used for full-length reads. Sequences were annotated with PyIR, a Python wrapper for IgBLAST v1.9, and V/J genes and CDR3 were assigned using IMGT germline references. Any read was removed if the V/J assignment was weak (E-value above 1e-6), the CDR3 was missing, or the read contained stop codons, out-of-frame junctions, or ambiguous translated residues. V3J clonotypes were defined by identical inferred V gene, J gene, and CDR3 amino acid sequence. Percentage overlap between repertoires was computed as shared unique clonotypes divided by the size of the smaller repertoire. Richness of each repertoire was evaluated using RTK rarefaction, the Chao1 estimator, and Recon v2.1 estimates of unobserved clonotypes. For all TCRbeta clonotypes obtained by the gDNA method from a few donors, generation probabilities were computed with OLGA. This immuneACCESS table, as held by TCRdb, lists in-frame sequences with V and J called but not all clones. Of the missing ones, under half trace to an unresolved V gene in checked studies; the others have no known cause. The V and J calls and clone size were taken over from that table, and D and trimming were inferred from the DNA. A total of roughly 1,500,000 clones appear in this sample, around 98.5% of them only once. The ten largest clones represent roughly 0.35% of the sample.

This TCR derives from a young man in good health. Material for sequencing was naive CD4+ T cells sorted from blood. The cell subset or site label corresponds to: CD45RA+ positively selected.

CDR3 reads: CASSSGGYTF. The DNA sequence is as follows: TGTGCCAGCAGTTCTGGGGGCTACACCTTC. Recombination linked TRBV28 to TRBJ1-2, with no D gene named confidently. Reading from cysteine to phenylalanine, the CDR3 counts 10 amino acids. The CDR3 DNA has 30 bases and is translated from base 1. Deletion took 4 bases off V and 8 bases off J, with a span of 5 bases between the germline ends. Looking up the germline V gene yields CDR1 MDHEN and CDR2 SYDVKM.